This T cell receptor beta chain was identified in a study of PD-1 blockade in classical Hodgkin lymphoma. TCRdb's copy holds only in-frame clones and misses some; the assay was immunoSEQ multiplex PCR. The sample holds 14,000 or so clones, 81% seen once. Every patient was affected by relapse after autologous stem cell transplantation, while exposure to brentuximab vedotin was not uniform. Germline CDR1 is WNHNN and CDR2 is SYGVQD (reference sequence). The germline V and J ends were trimmed by 0 bases and 2 bases, with 21 bases remaining between them. This CDR3 is 19 amino acids long. This clone has more than one count but fewer than ten.

The sample was peripheral blood mononuclear cells (PBMCs), taken at baseline. The clonotype originates from a human donor with classical Hodgkin lymphoma. The chain links TRBV10-1 to TRBJ2-3, with D perhaps matching TRBD2 (6 bases). The CDR3 DNA reads as TGCGCCAGCAGTGAGTCGAACGCCGCTGGGGGGTGGCCCACAGATACGCAGTATTTT. The encoded protein is CASSESNAAGGWPTDTQYF.